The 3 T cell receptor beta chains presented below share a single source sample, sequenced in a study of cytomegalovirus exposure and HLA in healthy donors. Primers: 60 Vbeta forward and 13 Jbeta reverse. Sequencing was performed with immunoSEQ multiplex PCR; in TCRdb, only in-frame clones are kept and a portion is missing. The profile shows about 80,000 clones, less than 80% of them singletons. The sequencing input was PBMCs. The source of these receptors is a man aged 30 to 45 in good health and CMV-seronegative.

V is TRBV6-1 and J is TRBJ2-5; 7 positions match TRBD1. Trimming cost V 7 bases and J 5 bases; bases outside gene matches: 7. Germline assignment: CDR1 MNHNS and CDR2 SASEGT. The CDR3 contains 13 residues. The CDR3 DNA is TGTGCCAGCACTCTTGAACAGGGGGAGACCCAGTACTTC. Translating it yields CASTLEQGETQYF.

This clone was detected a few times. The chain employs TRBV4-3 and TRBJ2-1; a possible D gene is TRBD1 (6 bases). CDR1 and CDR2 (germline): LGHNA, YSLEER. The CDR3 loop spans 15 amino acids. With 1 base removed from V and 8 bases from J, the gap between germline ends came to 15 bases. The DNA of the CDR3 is TGCGCCAGCAGCCAAGCACTCCGAAACAGGGATGAGCAGTTCTTC. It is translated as CASSQALRNRDEQFF.

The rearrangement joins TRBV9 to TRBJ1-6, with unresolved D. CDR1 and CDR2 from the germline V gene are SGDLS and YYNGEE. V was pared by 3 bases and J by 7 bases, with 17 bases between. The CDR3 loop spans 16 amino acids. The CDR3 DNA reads TGTGCCAGCAGCGCTCAAGTTAGCTCTGGGAATTCACCCCTCCACTTT. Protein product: CASSAQVSSGNSPLHF.